Reported below is one T cell receptor (beta chain). Its specificity is not known. The sample belongs to a study of vaccination and CD4 T cells after COVID-19. Study-wide context: Sampling that followed vaccination took place a median approximately 79 days after dose two, within a range of 14 to 241. Findings and caveats of the study: The great majority, 304 of 307 vaccine-specific clones, proved spike mono-reactive in convalescent patients.

The treatment here: roughly 11-day PBMC culture with coronavirus spike peptide pools or control peptides (ViraFEST assay). Isolation of CD4+ T cells by negative selection took place after around eleven days of culture. With the Oncomine TCR Beta short-read assay, DNA from cultured CD4+ T cells was sequenced. TCRdb called the PCR reads again in MiXCR, with one record for every CDR3 protein. This sample yields more than 15,000 distinct CDR3 sequences, of which 47% are seen a single time; roughly 13% belongs to the top ten. The length of the CDR3 is 13 residues. Unmatched junction bases numbered 2, after V lost 2 bases and J lost 4 bases. The germline CDR1 and CDR2 sequences are DFQATT and SNEGSKA (reference sequence).

This receptor was identified in a human donor with COVID-19. The chain employs TRBV20-1 and TRBJ2-3, with 8 bases fitting TRBD1. The sequenced sample was cultured CD4+ T cells from blood. The CDR3 here is CSARQGASDTQYF. Written as DNA, the CDR3 is TGCAGTGCTAGACAGGGGGCTTCAGATACGCAGTATTTT.